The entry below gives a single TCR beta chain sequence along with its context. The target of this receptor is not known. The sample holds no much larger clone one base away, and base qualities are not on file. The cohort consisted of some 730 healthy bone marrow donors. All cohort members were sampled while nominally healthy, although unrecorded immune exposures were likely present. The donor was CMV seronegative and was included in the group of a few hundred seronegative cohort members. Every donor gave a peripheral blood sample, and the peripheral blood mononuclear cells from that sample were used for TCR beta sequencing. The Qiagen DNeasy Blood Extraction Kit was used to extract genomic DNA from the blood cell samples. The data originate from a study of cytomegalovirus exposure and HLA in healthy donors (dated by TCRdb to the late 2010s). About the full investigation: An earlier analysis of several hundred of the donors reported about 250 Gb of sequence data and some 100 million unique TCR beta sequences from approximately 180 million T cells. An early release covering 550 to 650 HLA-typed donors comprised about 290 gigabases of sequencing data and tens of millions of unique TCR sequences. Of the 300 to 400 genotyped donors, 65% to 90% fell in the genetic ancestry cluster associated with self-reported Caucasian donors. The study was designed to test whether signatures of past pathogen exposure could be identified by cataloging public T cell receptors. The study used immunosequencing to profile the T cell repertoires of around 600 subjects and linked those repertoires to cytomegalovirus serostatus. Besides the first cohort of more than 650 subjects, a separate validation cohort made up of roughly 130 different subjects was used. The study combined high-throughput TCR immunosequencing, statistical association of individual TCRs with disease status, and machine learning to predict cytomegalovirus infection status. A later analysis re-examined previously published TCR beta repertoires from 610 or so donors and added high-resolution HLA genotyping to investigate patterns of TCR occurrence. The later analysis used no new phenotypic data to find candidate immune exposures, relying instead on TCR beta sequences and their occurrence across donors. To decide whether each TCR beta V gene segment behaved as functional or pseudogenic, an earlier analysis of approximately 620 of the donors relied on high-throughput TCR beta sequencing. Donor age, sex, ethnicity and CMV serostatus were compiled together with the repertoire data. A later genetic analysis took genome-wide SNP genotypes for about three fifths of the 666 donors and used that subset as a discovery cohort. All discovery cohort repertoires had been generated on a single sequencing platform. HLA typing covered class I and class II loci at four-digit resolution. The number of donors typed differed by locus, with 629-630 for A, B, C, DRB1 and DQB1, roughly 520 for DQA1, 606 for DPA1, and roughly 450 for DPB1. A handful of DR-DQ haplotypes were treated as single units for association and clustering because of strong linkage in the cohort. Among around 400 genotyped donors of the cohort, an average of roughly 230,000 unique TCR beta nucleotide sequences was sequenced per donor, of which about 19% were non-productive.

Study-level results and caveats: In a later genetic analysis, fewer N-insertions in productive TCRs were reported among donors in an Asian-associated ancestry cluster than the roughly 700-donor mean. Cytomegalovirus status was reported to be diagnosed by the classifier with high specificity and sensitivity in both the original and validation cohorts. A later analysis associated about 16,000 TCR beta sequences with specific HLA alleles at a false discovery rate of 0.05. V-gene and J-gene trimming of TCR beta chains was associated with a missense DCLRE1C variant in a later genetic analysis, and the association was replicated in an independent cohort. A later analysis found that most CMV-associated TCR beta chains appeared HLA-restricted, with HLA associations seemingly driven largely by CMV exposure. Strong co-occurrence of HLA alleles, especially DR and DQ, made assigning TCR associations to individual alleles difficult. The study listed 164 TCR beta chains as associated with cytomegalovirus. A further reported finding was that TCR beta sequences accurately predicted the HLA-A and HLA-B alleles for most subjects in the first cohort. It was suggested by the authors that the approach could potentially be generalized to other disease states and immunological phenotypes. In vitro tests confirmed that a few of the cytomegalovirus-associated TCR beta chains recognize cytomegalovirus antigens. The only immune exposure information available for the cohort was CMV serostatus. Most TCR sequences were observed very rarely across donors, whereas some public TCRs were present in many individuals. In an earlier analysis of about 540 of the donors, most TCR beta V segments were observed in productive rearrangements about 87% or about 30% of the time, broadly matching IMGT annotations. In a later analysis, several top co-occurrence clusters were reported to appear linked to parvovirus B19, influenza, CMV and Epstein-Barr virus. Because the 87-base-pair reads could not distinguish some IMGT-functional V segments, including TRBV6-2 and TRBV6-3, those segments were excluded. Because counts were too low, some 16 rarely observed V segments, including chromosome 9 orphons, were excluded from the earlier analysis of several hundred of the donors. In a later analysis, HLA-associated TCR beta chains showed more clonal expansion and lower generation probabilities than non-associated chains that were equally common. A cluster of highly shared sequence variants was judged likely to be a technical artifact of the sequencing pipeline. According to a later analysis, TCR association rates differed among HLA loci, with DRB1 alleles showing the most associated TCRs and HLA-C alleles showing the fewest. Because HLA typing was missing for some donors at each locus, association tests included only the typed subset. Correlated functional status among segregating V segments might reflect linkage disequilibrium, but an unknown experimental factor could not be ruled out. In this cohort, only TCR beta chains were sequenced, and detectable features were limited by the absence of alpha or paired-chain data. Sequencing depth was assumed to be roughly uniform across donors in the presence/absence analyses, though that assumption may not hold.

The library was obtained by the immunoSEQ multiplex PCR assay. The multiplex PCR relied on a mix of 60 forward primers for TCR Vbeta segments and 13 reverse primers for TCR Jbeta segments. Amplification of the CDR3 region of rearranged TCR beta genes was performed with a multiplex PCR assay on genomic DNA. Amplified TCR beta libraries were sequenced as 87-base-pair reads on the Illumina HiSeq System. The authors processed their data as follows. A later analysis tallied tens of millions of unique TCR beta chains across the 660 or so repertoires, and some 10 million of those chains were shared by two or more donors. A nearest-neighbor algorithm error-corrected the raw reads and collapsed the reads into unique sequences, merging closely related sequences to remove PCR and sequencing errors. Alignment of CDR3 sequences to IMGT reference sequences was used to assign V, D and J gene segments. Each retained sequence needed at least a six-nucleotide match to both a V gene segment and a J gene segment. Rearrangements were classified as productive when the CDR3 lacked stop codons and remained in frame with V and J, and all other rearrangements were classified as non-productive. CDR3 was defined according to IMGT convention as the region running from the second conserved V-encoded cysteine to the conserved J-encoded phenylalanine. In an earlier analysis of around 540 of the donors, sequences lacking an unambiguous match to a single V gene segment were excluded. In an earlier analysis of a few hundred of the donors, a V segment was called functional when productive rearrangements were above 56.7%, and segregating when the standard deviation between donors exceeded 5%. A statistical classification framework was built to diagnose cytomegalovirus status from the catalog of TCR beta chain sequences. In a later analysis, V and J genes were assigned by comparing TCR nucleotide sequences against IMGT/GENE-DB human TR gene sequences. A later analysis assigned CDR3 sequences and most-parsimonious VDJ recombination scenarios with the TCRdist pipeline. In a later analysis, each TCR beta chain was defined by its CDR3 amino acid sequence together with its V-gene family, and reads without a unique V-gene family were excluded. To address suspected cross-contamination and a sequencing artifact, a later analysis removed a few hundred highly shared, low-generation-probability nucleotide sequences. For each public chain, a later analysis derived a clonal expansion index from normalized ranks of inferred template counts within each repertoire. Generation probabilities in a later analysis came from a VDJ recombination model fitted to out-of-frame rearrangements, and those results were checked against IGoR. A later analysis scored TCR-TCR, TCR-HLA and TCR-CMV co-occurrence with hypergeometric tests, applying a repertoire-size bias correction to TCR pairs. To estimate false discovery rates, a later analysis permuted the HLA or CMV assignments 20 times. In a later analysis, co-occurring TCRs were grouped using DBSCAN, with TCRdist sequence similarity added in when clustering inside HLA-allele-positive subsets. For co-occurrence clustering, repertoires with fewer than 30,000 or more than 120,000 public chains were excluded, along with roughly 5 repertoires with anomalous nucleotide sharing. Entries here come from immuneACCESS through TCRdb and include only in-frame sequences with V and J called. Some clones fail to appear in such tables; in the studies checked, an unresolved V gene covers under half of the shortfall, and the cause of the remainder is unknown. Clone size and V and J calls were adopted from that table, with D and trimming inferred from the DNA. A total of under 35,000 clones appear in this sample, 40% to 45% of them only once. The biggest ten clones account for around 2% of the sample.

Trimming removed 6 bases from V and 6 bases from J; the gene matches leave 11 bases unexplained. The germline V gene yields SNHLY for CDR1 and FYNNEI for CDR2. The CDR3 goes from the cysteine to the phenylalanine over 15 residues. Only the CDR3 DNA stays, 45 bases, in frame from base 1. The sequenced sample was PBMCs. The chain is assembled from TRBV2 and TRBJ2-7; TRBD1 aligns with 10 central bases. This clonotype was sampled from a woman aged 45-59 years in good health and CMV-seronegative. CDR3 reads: CASSLIETGGSEQYF. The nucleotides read TGTGCCAGCAGCCTGATTGAGACAGGGGGCAGCGAGCAGTACTTC.